The clone carrying this TCR beta chain was counted many times. For the second PCR, which ran for about 7 to 12 cycles, a sample-barcoded 5' primer and a J-beta primer mix were used. A minimum of 2.5 million CDR3-containing paired-end reads was obtained for each sample. Via MiXCR, TCRdb re-called the 5' RACE reads, giving one row per CDR3 protein. The sample has over 750,000 distinct CDR3 sequences, 20% to 25% seen once. This record belongs to a study of blood T cells in healthy people across ages. These data were also filed under a second study, of T cells of mothers and their children.

Sample: blood. The origin of this receptor is a boy aged 5-17 years in good health.

In DNA form, the CDR3 reads TGCGCCAGCAGCCAGGTACAGGGTGACTACGAGCAGTACTTC. Protein sequence: CASSQVQGDYEQYF. The chain is built from TRBV4-1 and TRBJ2-7; perhaps TRBD1 as D (6 bases). The CDR3 has 14 residues. The germline V gene has CDR1 MGHRA and CDR2 YSYEKL. Deletions cut 3 bases from V and 3 bases from J, with 12 bases between.